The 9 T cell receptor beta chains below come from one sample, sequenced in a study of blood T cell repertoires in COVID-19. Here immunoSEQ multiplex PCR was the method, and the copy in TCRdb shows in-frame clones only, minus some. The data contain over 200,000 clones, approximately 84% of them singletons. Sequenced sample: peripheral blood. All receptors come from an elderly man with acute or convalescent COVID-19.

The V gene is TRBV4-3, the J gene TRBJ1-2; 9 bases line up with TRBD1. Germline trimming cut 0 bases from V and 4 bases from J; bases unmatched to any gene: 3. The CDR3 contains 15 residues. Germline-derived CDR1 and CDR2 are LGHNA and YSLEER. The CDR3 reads CASSQDRDRVYGYTF. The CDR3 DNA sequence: TGCGCCAGCAGCCAAGACCGGGACAGGGTCTATGGCTACACCTTC.

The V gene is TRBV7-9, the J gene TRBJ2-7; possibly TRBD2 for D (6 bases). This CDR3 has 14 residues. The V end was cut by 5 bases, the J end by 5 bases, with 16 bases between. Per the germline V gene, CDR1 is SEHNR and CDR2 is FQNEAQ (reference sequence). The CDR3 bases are TGTGCCAGCAGCCCCCAAACTAGCCTTGACGAGCAGTACTTC. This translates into CASSPQTSLDEQYF. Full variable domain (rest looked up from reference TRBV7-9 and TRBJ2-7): DTGVSQNPRHKITKRGQNVTFRCDPISEHNRLYWYRQTLGQGPEFLTYFQNEAQLEKSRLLSDRFSAERPKGSFSTLEIQRTEQGDSAMYLCASSPQTSLDEQYFGPGTRLTVT.

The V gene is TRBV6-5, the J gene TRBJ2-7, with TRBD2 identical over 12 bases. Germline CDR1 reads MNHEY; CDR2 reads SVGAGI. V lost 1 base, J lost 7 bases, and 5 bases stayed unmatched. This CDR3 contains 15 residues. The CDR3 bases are TGTGCCAGCAGTTACTTCGGGACTAGCGGGTCTGAGCAGTACTTC. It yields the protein CASSYFGTSGSEQYF.

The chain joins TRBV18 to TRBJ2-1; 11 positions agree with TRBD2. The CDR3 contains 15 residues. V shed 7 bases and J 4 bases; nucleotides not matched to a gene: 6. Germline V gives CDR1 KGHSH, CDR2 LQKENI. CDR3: CASLKTSGSYNEQFF. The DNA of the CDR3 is TGTGCCAGCTTAAAAACTAGCGGGAGTTACAATGAGCAGTTCTTC. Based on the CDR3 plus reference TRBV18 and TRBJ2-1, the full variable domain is NAGVMQNPRHLVRRRGQEARLRCSPMKGHSHVYWYRQLPEEGLKFMVYLQKENIIDESGMPKERFSAEFPKEGPSILRIQQVVRGDSAAYFCASLKTSGSYNEQFFGPGTRLTVL.

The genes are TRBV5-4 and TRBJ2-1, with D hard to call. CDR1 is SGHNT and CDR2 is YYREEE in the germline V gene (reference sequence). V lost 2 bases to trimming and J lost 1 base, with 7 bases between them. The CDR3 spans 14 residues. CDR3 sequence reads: CASSFRSSYNEQFF. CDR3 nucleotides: TGTGCCAGCAGCTTCAGGTCTTCCTACAATGAGCAGTTCTTC.

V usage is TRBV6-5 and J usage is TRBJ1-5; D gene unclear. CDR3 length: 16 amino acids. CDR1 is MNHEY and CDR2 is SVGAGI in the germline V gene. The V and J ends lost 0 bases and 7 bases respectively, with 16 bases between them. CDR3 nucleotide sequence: TGTGCCAGCAGTTACTCGACCCCCGGGTCCGGGCAGCCCCAGCATTTT. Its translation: CASSYSTPGSGQPQHF.

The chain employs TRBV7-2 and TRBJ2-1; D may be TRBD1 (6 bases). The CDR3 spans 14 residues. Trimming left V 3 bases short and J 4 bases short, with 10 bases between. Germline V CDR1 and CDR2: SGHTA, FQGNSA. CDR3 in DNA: TGTGCCAGCAGCTTCGGACAGAAATACAATGAGCAGTTCTTC. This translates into CASSFGQKYNEQFF.

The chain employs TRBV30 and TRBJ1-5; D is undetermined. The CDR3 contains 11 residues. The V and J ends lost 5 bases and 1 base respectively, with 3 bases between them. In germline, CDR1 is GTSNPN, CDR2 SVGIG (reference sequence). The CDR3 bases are TGTGCCTGGGGCAGCAATCAGCCCCAGCATTTT. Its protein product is CAWGSNQPQHF.

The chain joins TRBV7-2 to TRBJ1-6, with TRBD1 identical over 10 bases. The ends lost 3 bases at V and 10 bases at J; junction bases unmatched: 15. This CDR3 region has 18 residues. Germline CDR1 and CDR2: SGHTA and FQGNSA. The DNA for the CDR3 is TGTGCCAGCAGCTTGGGGACGACAGGGGGCGCAGCTTACTCACCCCTCCACTTT. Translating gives CASSLGTTGGAAYSPLHF.